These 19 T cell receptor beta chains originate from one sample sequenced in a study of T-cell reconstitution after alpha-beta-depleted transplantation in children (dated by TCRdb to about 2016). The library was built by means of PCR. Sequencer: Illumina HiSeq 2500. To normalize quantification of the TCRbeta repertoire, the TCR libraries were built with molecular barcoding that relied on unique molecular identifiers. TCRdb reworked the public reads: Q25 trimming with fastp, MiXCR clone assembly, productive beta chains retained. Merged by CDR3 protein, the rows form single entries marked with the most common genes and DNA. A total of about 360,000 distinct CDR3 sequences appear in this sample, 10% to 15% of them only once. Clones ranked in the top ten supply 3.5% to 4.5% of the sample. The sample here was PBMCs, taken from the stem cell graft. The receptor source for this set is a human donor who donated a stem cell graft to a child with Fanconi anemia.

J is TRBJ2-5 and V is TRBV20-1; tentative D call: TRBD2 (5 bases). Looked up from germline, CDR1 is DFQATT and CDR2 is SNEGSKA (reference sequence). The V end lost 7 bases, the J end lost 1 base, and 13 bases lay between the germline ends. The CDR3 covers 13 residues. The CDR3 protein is CSVVLGVQETQYF. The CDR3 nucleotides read TGCAGTGTCGTTTTGGGAGTCCAAGAGACCCAGTACTTC.

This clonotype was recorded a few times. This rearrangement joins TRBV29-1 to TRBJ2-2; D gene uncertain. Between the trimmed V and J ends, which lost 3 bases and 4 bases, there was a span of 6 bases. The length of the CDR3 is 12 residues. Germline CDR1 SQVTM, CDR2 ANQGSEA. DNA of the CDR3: TGCAGCGTTGACCTAGGCACCGGGGAGCTGTTTTTT. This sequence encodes CSVDLGTGELFF.

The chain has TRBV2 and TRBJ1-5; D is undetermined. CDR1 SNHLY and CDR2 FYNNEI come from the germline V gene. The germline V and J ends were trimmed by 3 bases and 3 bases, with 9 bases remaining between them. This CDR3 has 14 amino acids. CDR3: CASSDLTVNQPQHF. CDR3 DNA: TGTGCCAGCAGTGATCTCACAGTCAATCAGCCCCAGCATTTT.

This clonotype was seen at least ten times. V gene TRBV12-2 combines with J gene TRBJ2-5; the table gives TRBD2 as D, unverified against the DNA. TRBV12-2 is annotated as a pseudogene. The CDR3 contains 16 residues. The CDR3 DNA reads TGTGCAAGTCGCTTAGGCCTAGCGGGGGAATCAGAGACCCAGTACTTC. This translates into CASRLGLAGESETQYF.

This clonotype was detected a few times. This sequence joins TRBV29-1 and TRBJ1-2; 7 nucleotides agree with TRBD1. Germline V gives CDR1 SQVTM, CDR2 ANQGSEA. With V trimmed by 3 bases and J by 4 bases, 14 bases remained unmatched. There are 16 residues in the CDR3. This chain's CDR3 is CSVDGTATEVAYGYTF. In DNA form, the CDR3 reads TGCAGCGTTGACGGGACAGCTACAGAGGTCGCCTATGGCTACACCTTC.

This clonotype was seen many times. The CDR3 coding sequence is TGTGCCAGCAGTCCCCTCCACGGGGGCCTAGGAAATGAGCAGTTCTTC. Its translation: CASSPLHGGLGNEQFF. The chain is built from TRBV27 and TRBJ2-1; the D call may be TRBD1 or TRBD2 (6 bases each). V lost 5 bases to trimming and J lost 7 bases, with 21 bases between them. This CDR3 has 16 amino acids. Germline CDR1 MNHEY, CDR2 SMNVEV (reference sequence).

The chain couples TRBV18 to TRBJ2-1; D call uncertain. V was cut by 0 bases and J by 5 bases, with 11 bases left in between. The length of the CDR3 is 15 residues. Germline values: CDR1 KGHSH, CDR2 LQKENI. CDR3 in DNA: TGTGCCAGCTCACCACCTGGACCTCCCGACAATGAGCAGTTCTTC. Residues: CASSPPGPPDNEQFF.

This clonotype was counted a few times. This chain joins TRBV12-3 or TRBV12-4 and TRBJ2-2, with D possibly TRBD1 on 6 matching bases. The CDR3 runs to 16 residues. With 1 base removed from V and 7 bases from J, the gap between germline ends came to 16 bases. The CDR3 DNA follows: TGTGCCAGCAGTTTAGGCAGGGGCTTGGGGATCGGGGAGCTGTTTTTT. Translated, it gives CASSLGRGLGIGELFF.

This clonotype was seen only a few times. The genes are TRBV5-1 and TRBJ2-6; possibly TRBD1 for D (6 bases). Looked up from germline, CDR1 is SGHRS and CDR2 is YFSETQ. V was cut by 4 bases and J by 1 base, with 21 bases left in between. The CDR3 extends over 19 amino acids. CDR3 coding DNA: TGCGCCAGCAGCCCTAGGCCGGAGACAGGTCTATCTGGGGCCAACGTCCTGACTTTC. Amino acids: CASSPRPETGLSGANVLTF.

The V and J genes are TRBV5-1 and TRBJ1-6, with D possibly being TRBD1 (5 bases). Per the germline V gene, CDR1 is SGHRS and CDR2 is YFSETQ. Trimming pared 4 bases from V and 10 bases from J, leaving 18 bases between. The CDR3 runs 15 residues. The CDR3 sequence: CASSIDSFGSSPLHF. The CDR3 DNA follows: TGCGCCAGCAGCATTGACAGCTTTGGGAGCTCACCCCTCCACTTT.

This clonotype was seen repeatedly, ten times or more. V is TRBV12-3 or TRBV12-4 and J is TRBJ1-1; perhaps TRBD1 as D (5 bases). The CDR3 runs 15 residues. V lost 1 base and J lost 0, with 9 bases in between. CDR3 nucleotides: TGTGCCAGCAGTTTAGATACAGGCATGAACACTGAAGCTTTCTTT. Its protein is CASSLDTGMNTEAFF.

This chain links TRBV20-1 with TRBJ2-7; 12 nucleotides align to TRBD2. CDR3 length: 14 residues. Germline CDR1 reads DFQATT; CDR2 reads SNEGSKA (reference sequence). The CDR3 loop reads CSAGSASGGDEQHV. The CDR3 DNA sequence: TGCAGTGCCGGCTCTGCTAGCGGGGGGGACGAGCAGCACGTC.

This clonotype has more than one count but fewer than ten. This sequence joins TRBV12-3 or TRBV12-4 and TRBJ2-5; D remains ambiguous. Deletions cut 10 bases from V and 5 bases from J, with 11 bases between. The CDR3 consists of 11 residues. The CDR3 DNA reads TGTGCCACTCTGCGAGCGGAGACCCAGTACTTC. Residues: CATLRAETQYF.

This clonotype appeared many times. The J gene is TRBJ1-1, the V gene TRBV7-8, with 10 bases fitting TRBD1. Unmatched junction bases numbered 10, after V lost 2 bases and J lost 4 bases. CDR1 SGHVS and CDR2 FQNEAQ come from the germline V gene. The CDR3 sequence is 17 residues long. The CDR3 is CASSLSGTGVLGTEAFF. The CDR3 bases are TGTGCCAGCAGCTTATCTGGGACAGGGGTATTGGGCACTGAAGCTTTCTTT.

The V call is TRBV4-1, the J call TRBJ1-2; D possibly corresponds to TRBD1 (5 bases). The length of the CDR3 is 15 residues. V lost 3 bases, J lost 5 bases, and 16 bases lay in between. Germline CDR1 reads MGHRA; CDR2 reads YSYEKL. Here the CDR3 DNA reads TGCGCCAGCAGCCAGGGACCGTACACGGATTATGGCTACACCTTC. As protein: CASSQGPYTDYGYTF.

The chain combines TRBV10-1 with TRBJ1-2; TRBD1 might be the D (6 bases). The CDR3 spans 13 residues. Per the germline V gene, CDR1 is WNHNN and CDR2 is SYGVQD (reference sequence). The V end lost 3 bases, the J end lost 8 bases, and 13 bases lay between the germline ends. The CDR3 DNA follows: TGCGCCAGCAGTGATCAGGGGCGACGGGGCTACACCTTC. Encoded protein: CASSDQGRRGYTF.

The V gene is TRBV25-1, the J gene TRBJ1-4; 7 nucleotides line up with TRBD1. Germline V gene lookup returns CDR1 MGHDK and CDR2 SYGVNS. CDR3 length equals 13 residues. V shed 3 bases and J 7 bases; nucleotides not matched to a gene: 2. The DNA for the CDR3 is TGTGCCAGCAGTGATTGGACAGGTGAAAAACTGTTTTTT. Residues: CASSDWTGEKLFF.

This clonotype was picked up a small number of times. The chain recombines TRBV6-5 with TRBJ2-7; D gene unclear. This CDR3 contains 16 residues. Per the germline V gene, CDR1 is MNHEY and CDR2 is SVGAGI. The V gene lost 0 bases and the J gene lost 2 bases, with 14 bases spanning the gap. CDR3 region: CASSYSSGHRTYEQYF. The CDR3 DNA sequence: TGTGCCAGCAGTTACTCTTCGGGCCATCGTACCTACGAGCAGTACTTC.

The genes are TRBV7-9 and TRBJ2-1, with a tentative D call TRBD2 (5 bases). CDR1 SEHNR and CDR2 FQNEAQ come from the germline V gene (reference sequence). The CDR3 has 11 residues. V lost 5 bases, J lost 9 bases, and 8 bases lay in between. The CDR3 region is CASSREGEQFF. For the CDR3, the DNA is TGTGCCAGCAGCCGCGAGGGTGAGCAGTTCTTC.